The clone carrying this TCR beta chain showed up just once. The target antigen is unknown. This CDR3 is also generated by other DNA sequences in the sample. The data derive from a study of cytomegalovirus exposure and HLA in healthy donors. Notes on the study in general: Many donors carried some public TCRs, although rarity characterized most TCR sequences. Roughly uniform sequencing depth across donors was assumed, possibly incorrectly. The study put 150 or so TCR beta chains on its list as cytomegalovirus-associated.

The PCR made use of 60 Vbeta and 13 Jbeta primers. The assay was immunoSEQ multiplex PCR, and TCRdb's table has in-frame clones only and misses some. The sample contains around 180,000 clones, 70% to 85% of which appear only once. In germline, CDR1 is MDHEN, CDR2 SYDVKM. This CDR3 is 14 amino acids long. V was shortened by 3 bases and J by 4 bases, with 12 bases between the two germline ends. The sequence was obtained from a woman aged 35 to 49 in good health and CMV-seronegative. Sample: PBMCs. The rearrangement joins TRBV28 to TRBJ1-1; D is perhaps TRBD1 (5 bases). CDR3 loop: CASSFRGGGTEAFF. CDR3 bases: TGTGCCAGCAGTTTCCGTGGGGGGGGCACTGAAGCTTTCTTT.